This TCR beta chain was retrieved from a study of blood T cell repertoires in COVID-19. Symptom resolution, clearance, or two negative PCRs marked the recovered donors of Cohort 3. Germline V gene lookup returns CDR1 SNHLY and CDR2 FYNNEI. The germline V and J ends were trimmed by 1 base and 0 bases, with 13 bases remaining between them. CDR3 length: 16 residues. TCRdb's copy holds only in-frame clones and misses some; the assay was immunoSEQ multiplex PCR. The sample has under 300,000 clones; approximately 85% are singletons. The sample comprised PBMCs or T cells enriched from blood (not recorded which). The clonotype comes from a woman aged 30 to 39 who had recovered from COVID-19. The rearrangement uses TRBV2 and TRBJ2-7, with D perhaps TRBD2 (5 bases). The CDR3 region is CASSEGPAVSSYEQYF. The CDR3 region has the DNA TGTGCCAGCAGTGAAGGGCCAGCGGTAAGCTCCTACGAGCAGTACTTC.